A selection of T cell receptor beta chains follows, all from one sample in a study of cytomegalovirus exposure and HLA in healthy donors. Generated by immunoSEQ multiplex PCR, the TCRdb table keeps only in-frame clones and is missing some. Here the sample spans 150,000 to 200,000 clones, about 90% being singletons. The sample taken for sequencing was PBMCs. Receptors were obtained from a woman younger than 30 in good health and CMV-seropositive. Each CDR3 is given with its conserved first and last residue. The order of the fields is J gene, D gene, clone size, V gene, CDR3 protein, CDR3 DNA. D genes are given only for firm matches. Clone size is stated in some rows and not others, as once, few, many or a class when expanded.

j_call: TRBJ2-3; d_call: -; clone_size: -; v_call: TRBV10-2; cdr3_aa: CASSESETLTISTDTQYF; cdr3_nt: TGCGCCAGCAGTGAGTCCGAGACTCTAACTATTAGCACAGATACGCAGTATTTT
j_call: TRBJ2-1; d_call: -; clone_size: -; v_call: TRBV15; cdr3_aa: CATSPASVFSYNEQFF; cdr3_nt: TGTGCCACCAGCCCTGCTAGCGTCTTCTCCTACAATGAGCAGTTCTTC
j_call: TRBJ2-3; d_call: TRBD2; clone_size: -; v_call: TRBV7-9; cdr3_aa: CASSAGTSGGVEDTQYF; cdr3_nt: TGTGCCAGCAGCGCCGGGACTAGCGGGGGAGTAGAAGATACGCAGTATTTT
j_call: TRBJ2-2; d_call: TRBD2; clone_size: -; v_call: TRBV25-1; cdr3_aa: CASSGGTSGRAFTGELFF; cdr3_nt: TGTGCCAGCAGTGGTGGGACTAGCGGGAGGGCTTTCACCGGGGAGCTGTTTTTT
j_call: TRBJ2-1; d_call: -; clone_size: -; v_call: TRBV9; cdr3_aa: CASSGPGGGGEQFF; cdr3_nt: TGTGCCAGCAGCGGACCTGGAGGGGGCGGCGAGCAGTTCTTC
j_call: TRBJ1-5; d_call: -; clone_size: -; v_call: TRBV5-6; cdr3_aa: CASSVTGSRNQPQHF; cdr3_nt: TGTGCCAGCAGCGTGACAGGCAGCCGCAATCAGCCCCAGCATTTT
j_call: TRBJ1-1; d_call: TRBD1; clone_size: -; v_call: TRBV10-1; cdr3_aa: CASSNRGNTEAFF; cdr3_nt: TGCGCCAGCAGTAACAGGGGAAACACTGAAGCTTTCTTT
j_call: TRBJ2-7; d_call: -; clone_size: -; v_call: TRBV27; cdr3_aa: CASSLGSFYEQYF; cdr3_nt: TGTGCCAGCAGTTTGGGCAGCTTTTATGAGCAGTACTTC
j_call: TRBJ1-1; d_call: -; clone_size: -; v_call: TRBV28; cdr3_aa: CASLTGNTEAFF; cdr3_nt: TGTGCCAGCTTAACCGGGAACACTGAAGCTTTCTTT
j_call: TRBJ2-1; d_call: -; clone_size: -; v_call: TRBV6-1; cdr3_aa: CASRSAGAYNEQFF; cdr3_nt: TGTGCCAGCAGATCGGCAGGGGCTTACAATGAGCAGTTCTTC
j_call: TRBJ2-5; d_call: -; clone_size: once; v_call: TRBV11-2; cdr3_aa: CASRETGIQETQYF; cdr3_nt: TGTGCCAGCAGGGAGACAGGTATTCAAGAGACCCAGTACTTC
j_call: TRBJ2-1; d_call: TRBD2; clone_size: -; v_call: TRBV4-1; cdr3_aa: CASSHPTSGGPFYNEQFF; cdr3_nt: TGCGCCAGCAGCCACCCGACTAGCGGGGGCCCTTTCTACAATGAGCAGTTCTTC
j_call: TRBJ2-5; d_call: -; clone_size: -; v_call: TRBV5-1; cdr3_aa: CASSSHLGGRETQYF; cdr3_nt: TGCGCCAGCAGCTCCCACCTCGGGGGGCGCGAGACCCAGTACTTC
j_call: TRBJ2-4; d_call: TRBD1; clone_size: -; v_call: TRBV28; cdr3_aa: CASSIGTGRAKNIQYF; cdr3_nt: TGTGCCAGCAGTATCGGGACAGGGAGAGCCAAAAACATTCAGTACTTC
j_call: TRBJ2-3; d_call: -; clone_size: -; v_call: TRBV9; cdr3_aa: CASTGELTGNTQYF; cdr3_nt: TGTGCCAGCACGGGAGAGCTTACGGGGAATACGCAGTATTTT
j_call: TRBJ1-2; d_call: -; clone_size: -; v_call: TRBV5-4; cdr3_aa: CASSTPGSTAYGYTF; cdr3_nt: TGTGCCAGCAGCACCCCGGGATCTACGGCATATGGCTACACCTTC
j_call: TRBJ1-1; d_call: TRBD1; clone_size: -; v_call: TRBV6-5; cdr3_aa: CASSGRDSPNTEAFF; cdr3_nt: TGTGCCAGCAGTGGCAGGGACAGCCCGAACACTGAAGCTTTCTTT
j_call: TRBJ2-5; d_call: TRBD2; clone_size: -; v_call: TRBV28; cdr3_aa: CASSLPLGKGRAETQYF; cdr3_nt: TGTGCCAGCAGTTTACCCCTGGGGAAGGGGAGGGCAGAGACCCAGTACTTC
j_call: TRBJ2-5; d_call: -; clone_size: -; v_call: TRBV4-3; cdr3_aa: CASSQETRGETQYF; cdr3_nt: TGCGCCAGCAGCCAAGAGACCAGGGGAGAGACCCAGTACTTC
j_call: TRBJ1-3; d_call: -; clone_size: -; v_call: TRBV6-5; cdr3_aa: CASRRQVGTGNTIYF; cdr3_nt: TGTGCCAGCAGGCGACAGGTTGGAACTGGAAACACCATATATTTT
j_call: TRBJ2-3; d_call: -; clone_size: -; v_call: TRBV13; cdr3_aa: CASSLYGMRPHTQYF; cdr3_nt: TGTGCCAGCAGCTTATACGGAATGCGGCCGCACACGCAGTATTTT
j_call: TRBJ2-7; d_call: TRBD1; clone_size: once; v_call: TRBV28; cdr3_aa: CASSEPGQWYEQYF; cdr3_nt: TGTGCCAGCAGCGAACCGGGACAGTGGTACGAGCAGTACTTC
j_call: TRBJ2-7; d_call: TRBD2; clone_size: -; v_call: TRBV6-6; cdr3_aa: CASSSGTSEYSYEQYF; cdr3_nt: TGTGCCAGCAGTTCCGGGACTAGCGAGTACTCCTACGAGCAGTACTTC
j_call: TRBJ2-7; d_call: TRBD1; clone_size: -; v_call: TRBV4-1; cdr3_aa: CASSRQTGGYEQYF; cdr3_nt: TGCGCCAGCAGCCGGCAGACAGGGGGTTACGAGCAGTACTTC
j_call: TRBJ2-3; d_call: TRBD1; clone_size: -; v_call: TRBV19; cdr3_aa: CASRDAGGRGDTQYF; cdr3_nt: TGTGCCAGTAGGGACGCAGGGGGCAGGGGAGATACGCAGTATTTT
j_call: TRBJ1-1; d_call: TRBD1; clone_size: -; v_call: TRBV11-2; cdr3_aa: CASSLSPGGAFF; cdr3_nt: TGTGCCAGCAGCTTATCACCAGGGGGAGCTTTCTTT
j_call: TRBJ1-2; d_call: -; clone_size: -; v_call: TRBV25-1; cdr3_aa: CASRGQLRGYTF; cdr3_nt: TGTGCCAGCAGGGGGCAATTACGTGGCTACACCTTC
j_call: TRBJ2-5; d_call: TRBD2; clone_size: -; v_call: TRBV2; cdr3_aa: CASAGTSGETQYF; cdr3_nt: TGTGCCAGTGCCGGGACTAGCGGAGAGACCCAGTACTTC
j_call: TRBJ2-1; d_call: -; clone_size: -; v_call: TRBV4-2; cdr3_aa: CASSQERTPRRNEQFF; cdr3_nt: TGTGCCAGCAGCCAAGAACGGACTCCTCGGAGGAATGAGCAGTTCTTC
j_call: TRBJ2-4; d_call: TRBD2; clone_size: -; v_call: TRBV11-2; cdr3_aa: CASSLAGLADMLKNIQYF; cdr3_nt: TGTGCCAGCAGCTTAGCTGGACTAGCGGACATGCTCAAAAACATTCAGTACTTC
j_call: TRBJ1-5; d_call: TRBD1; clone_size: -; v_call: TRBV6-1; cdr3_aa: CASSEDGQGQPQHF; cdr3_nt: TGTGCCAGCAGTGAAGACGGACAGGGTCAGCCCCAGCATTTT
j_call: TRBJ1-2; d_call: -; clone_size: -; v_call: TRBV6-5; cdr3_aa: CASRSYYGYTF; cdr3_nt: TGTGCCAGCAGATCCTACTATGGCTACACCTTC
j_call: TRBJ2-3; d_call: -; clone_size: -; v_call: TRBV9; cdr3_aa: CASSVNSVGSTDTQYF; cdr3_nt: TGTGCCAGCAGCGTAAATTCGGTAGGGAGTACAGATACGCAGTATTTT
j_call: TRBJ1-1; d_call: TRBD1; clone_size: -; v_call: TRBV27; cdr3_aa: CASSRTGLMNTEAFF; cdr3_nt: TGTGCCAGCAGCCGGACAGGGCTCATGAACACTGAAGCTTTCTTT
j_call: TRBJ1-5; d_call: -; clone_size: -; v_call: TRBV25-1; cdr3_aa: CASSEKGGNQPQHF; cdr3_nt: TGTGCCAGCAGCGAAAAAGGGGGCAATCAGCCCCAGCATTTT
j_call: TRBJ2-1; d_call: TRBD2; clone_size: -; v_call: TRBV10-3; cdr3_aa: CAISAGIGRGEREQFF; cdr3_nt: TGTGCCATCAGTGCGGGGATCGGACGGGGGGAACGTGAGCAGTTCTTC
j_call: TRBJ1-4; d_call: -; clone_size: -; v_call: TRBV28; cdr3_aa: CASSLTGGGHEKLFF; cdr3_nt: TGTGCCAGCAGTTTAACTGGAGGAGGGCATGAAAAACTGTTTTTT
j_call: TRBJ2-7; d_call: -; clone_size: -; v_call: TRBV15; cdr3_aa: CATSMVDRGLAGTSKDNEQYF; cdr3_nt: TGTGCCACCAGCATGGTGGACAGGGGATTAGCGGGAACCTCCAAGGATAACGAGCAGTACTTC
j_call: TRBJ2-7; d_call: TRBD1; clone_size: -; v_call: TRBV6-5; cdr3_aa: CASSYSGTGVPYEQYF; cdr3_nt: TGTGCCAGCAGTTACTCTGGGACAGGGGTTCCCTACGAGCAGTACTTC
j_call: TRBJ1-2; d_call: TRBD1; clone_size: -; v_call: TRBV11-2; cdr3_aa: CASSYRGANYGYTF; cdr3_nt: TGTGCCAGCAGCTACAGGGGGGCGAACTATGGCTACACCTTC
j_call: TRBJ2-7; d_call: TRBD2; clone_size: -; v_call: TRBV7-6; cdr3_aa: CASSSRGRGFAYEQYF; cdr3_nt: TGTGCCAGCAGCTCCCGAGGGCGGGGGTTCGCGTACGAGCAGTACTTC
j_call: TRBJ2-7; d_call: TRBD1; clone_size: once; v_call: TRBV19; cdr3_aa: CASSIPGTASYEQYF; cdr3_nt: TGTGCCAGTAGTATACCCGGGACAGCCTCCTACGAGCAGTACTTC
j_call: TRBJ2-1; d_call: TRBD1; clone_size: once; v_call: TRBV4-1; cdr3_aa: CASSQMGQKNEQFF; cdr3_nt: TGCGCCAGCAGCCAGATGGGACAGAAAAATGAGCAGTTCTTC
j_call: TRBJ2-7; d_call: TRBD1; clone_size: -; v_call: TRBV23-1; cdr3_aa: CASSQSASDRGPSSYEQYF; cdr3_nt: TGCGCCAGCAGTCAATCGGCTTCGGACAGGGGCCCCTCCTCCTACGAGCAGTACTTC
j_call: TRBJ2-7; d_call: TRBD1; clone_size: -; v_call: TRBV27; cdr3_aa: CASSPGTGPYEQYF; cdr3_nt: TGTGCCAGCAGTCCCGGGACAGGCCCCTACGAGCAGTACTTC
j_call: TRBJ2-2; d_call: -; clone_size: -; v_call: TRBV7-2; cdr3_aa: CASRTTRFSTGELFF; cdr3_nt: TGTGCCAGCAGAACGACTAGATTCAGCACCGGGGAGCTGTTTTTT
j_call: TRBJ2-2; d_call: TRBD2; clone_size: -; v_call: TRBV9; cdr3_aa: CASSLGLAGRTGELFF; cdr3_nt: TGTGCCAGCAGCCTCGGACTAGCGGGACGGACCGGGGAGCTGTTTTTT
j_call: TRBJ1-2; d_call: -; clone_size: -; v_call: TRBV19; cdr3_aa: CASSILENYGYTF; cdr3_nt: TGTGCCAGTAGTATCCTAGAGAACTATGGCTACACCTTC
j_call: TRBJ2-2; d_call: TRBD2; clone_size: -; v_call: TRBV5-4; cdr3_aa: CASSWTLAGGPSDGELFF; cdr3_nt: TGTGCCAGCAGCTGGACATTAGCGGGAGGGCCGTCCGACGGGGAGCTGTTTTTT
j_call: TRBJ2-5; d_call: TRBD2; clone_size: -; v_call: TRBV6-1; cdr3_aa: CASSEVSGAGQETQYF; cdr3_nt: TGTGCCAGCAGTGAAGTAAGTGGAGCGGGGCAAGAGACCCAGTACTTC
j_call: TRBJ2-2; d_call: TRBD2; clone_size: -; v_call: TRBV9; cdr3_aa: CASREGGVGELFF; cdr3_nt: TGTGCCAGCAGGGAGGGAGGGGTCGGGGAGCTGTTTTTT
j_call: TRBJ2-3; d_call: -; clone_size: -; v_call: TRBV9; cdr3_aa: CASSVGLEPTDTQYF; cdr3_nt: TGTGCCAGCAGCGTAGGATTGGAGCCCACAGATACGCAGTATTTT
j_call: TRBJ2-4; d_call: -; clone_size: -; v_call: TRBV28; cdr3_aa: CASSLSYKNIQYF; cdr3_nt: TGTGCCAGCAGTTTAAGCTACAAAAACATTCAGTACTTC
j_call: TRBJ2-1; d_call: -; clone_size: -; v_call: TRBV19; cdr3_aa: CASSINRDTYNEQFF; cdr3_nt: TGTGCCAGTAGTATAAACAGGGATACCTACAATGAGCAGTTCTTC
j_call: TRBJ2-7; d_call: TRBD1; clone_size: -; v_call: TRBV7-9; cdr3_aa: CASSPGTGFHEQYF; cdr3_nt: TGTGCCAGCAGCCCCGGGACAGGGTTCCACGAGCAGTACTTC
j_call: TRBJ2-7; d_call: -; clone_size: -; v_call: TRBV28; cdr3_aa: CASSLTGYEQYF; cdr3_nt: TGTGCCAGCAGTTTGACAGGCTACGAGCAGTACTTC
j_call: TRBJ2-5; d_call: TRBD1; clone_size: -; v_call: TRBV18; cdr3_aa: CASSPPVQGARETQYF; cdr3_nt: TGTGCCAGCTCACCACCGGTACAGGGGGCGAGGGAGACCCAGTACTTC